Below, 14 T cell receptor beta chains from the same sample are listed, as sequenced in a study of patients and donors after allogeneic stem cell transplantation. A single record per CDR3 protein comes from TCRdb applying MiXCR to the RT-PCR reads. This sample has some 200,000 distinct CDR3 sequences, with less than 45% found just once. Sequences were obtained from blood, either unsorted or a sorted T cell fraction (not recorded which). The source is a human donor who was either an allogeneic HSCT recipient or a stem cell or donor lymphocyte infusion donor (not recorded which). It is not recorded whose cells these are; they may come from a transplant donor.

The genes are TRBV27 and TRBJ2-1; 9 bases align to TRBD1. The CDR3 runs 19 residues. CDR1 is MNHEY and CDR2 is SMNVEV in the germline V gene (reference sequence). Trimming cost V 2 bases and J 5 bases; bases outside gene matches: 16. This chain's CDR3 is CASSLGGQGREKVDNEQFF. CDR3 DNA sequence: TGTGCCAGCAGTTTAGGAGGACAGGGGCGGGAGAAGGTCGACAATGAGCAGTTCTTC.

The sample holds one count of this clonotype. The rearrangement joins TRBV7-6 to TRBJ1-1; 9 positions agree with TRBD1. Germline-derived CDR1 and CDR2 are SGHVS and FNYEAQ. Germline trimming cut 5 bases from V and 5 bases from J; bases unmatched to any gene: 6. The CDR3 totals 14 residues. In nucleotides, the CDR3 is TGTGCCAGCAGCCAAGAGGACAGGGGAACTGAAGCTTTCTTT. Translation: CASSQEDRGTEAFF.

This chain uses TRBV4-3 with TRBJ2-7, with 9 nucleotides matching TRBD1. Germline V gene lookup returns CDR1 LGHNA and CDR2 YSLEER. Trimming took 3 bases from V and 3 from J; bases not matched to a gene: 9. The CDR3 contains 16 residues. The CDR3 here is CASSQGTGTVVYEQYF. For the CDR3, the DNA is TGCGCCAGCAGCCAGGGGACAGGGACTGTTGTCTACGAGCAGTACTTC.

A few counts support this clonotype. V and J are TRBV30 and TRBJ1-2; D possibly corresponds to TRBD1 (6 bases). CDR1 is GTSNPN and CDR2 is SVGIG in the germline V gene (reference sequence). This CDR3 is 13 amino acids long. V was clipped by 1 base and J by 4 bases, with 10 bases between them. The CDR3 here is CAWSADRVYGYTF. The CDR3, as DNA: TGTGCCTGGAGTGCGGACAGAGTCTATGGCTACACCTTC.

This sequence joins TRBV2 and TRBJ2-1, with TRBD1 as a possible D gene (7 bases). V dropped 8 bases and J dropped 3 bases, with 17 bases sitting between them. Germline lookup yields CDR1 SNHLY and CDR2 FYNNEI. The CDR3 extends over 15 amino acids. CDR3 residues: CASSEEGQSYNEQFF. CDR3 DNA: TGTGCCAGCTCCGAGGAGGGACAGAGCTACAATGAGCAGTTCTTC.

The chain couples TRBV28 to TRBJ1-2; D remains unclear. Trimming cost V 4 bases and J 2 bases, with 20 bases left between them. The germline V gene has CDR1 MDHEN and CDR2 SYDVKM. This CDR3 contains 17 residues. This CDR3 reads CASSSFAGGSQNYGYTF. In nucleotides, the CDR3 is TGTGCCAGCAGTTCCTTTGCGGGTGGCAGCCAGAACTATGGCTACACCTTC.

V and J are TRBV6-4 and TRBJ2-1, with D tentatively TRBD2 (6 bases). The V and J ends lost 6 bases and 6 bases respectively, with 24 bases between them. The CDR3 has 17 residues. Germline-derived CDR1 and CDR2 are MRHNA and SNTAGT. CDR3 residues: CASSGELAPDSGNEQFF. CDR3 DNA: TGTGCCAGCAGCGGGGAACTAGCCCCCGATTCGGGCAATGAGCAGTTCTTC.

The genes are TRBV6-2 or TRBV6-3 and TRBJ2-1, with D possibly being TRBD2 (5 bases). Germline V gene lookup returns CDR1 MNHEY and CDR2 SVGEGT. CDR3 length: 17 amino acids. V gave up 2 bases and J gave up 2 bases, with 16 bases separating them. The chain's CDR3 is CASSYEDFLFTYNEQFF. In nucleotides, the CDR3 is TGTGCCAGCAGTTACGAGGACTTCTTGTTCACCTACAATGAGCAGTTCTTC.

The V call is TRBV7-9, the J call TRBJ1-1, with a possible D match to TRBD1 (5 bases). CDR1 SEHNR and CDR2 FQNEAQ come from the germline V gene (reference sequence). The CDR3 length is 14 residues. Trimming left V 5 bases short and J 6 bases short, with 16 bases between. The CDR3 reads CASSERGQGSEAFF. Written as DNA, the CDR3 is TGTGCCAGCAGCGAAAGGGGTCAAGGCTCTGAAGCTTTCTTT.

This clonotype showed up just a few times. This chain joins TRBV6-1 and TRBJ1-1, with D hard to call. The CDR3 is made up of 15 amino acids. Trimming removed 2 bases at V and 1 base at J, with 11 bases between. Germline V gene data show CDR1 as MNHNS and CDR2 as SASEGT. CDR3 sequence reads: CASSEMGRRNTEAFF. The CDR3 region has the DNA TGTGCCAGCAGTGAAATGGGGAGGAGGAACACTGAAGCTTTCTTT.

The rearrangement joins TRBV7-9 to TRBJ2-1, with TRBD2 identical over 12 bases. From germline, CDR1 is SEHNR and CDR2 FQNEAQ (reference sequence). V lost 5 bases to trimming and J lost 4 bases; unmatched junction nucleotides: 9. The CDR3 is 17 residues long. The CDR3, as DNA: TGTGCCAGCAGCAAGACTAGCGGGGGACTTCATTACAATGAGCAGTTCTTC. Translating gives CASSKTSGGLHYNEQFF. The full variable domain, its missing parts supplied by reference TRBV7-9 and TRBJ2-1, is DTGVSQNPRHKITKRGQNVTFRCDPISEHNRLYWYRQTLGQGPEFLTYFQNEAQLEKSRLLSDRFSAERPKGSFSTLEIQRTEQGDSAMYLCASSKTSGGLHYNEQFFGPGTRLTVL.

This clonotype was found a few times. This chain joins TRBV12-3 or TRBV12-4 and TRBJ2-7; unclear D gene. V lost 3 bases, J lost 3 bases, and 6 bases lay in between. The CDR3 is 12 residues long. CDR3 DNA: TGTGCCAGCAGTTTTAGTGGCTACGAGCAGTACTTC. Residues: CASSFSGYEQYF.

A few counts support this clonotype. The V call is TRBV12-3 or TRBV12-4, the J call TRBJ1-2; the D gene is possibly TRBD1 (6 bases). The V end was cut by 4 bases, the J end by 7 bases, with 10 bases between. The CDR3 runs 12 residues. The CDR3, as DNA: TGTGCCAGCAGTTCACCGGGGGCTGGCTACACCTTC. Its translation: CASSSPGAGYTF.

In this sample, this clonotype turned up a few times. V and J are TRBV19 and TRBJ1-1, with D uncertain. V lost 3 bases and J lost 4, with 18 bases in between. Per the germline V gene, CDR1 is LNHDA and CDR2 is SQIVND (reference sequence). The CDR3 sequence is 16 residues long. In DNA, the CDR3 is TGTGCCAGTAGTATGAGTGTCGGAACCCTAACCACTGAAGCTTTCTTT. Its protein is CASSMSVGTLTTEAFF.